These 18 T cell receptor beta chains were all obtained from the same sample, sequenced in a study of a mutant IDH1 vaccine in newly diagnosed glioma (dated by TCRdb to about 2021). The library relied on the immunoSEQ multiplex PCR assay. TCRdb took this table from immuneACCESS and kept in-frame rearrangements with V and J called. Such tables lack part of the clones; where checked against another copy, unresolved V genes explain under half of the gap, and the rest is unexplained. The sample yields over 75,000 clones; 80% were counted once. Clones ranked in the top ten supply less than 8.5% of the sample. This sample's time point label indicates: baseline, week 1 (first vaccination visit). Interpreted using the paper, the treatment or condition label stands for: pre-vaccination baseline after standard-of-care therapy. Source: PBMCs, taken from a glioma patient treated with radiotherapy, temozolomide or both. Receptors originate from a man aged 35 to 55 with glioma.

This clone showed up just once. The chain combines TRBV5-4 with TRBJ2-7; 8 bases line up with TRBD1. V lost 5 bases to trimming and J lost 5 bases; unmatched junction nucleotides: 12. The germline gives CDR1 SGHNT, CDR2 YYREEE (reference sequence). The CDR3 runs to 15 residues. This CDR3 is CASRMTGDAWDEQYF. CDR3 nucleotides: TGTGCCAGCAGAATGACAGGGGACGCGTGGGACGAGCAGTACTTC.

The V call is TRBV5-1, the J call TRBJ2-1; D is unresolved. The germline V gene encodes CDR1 SGHRS and CDR2 YFSETQ. Trimming removed 4 bases from V and 7 bases from J, with 9 bases in between. This CDR3 has 12 residues. In nucleotides, the CDR3 is TGCGCCAGCAGCCCCGTGCGGAATGAGCAGTTCTTC. Protein product: CASSPVRNEQFF. Supplemented by reference TRBV5-1 and TRBJ2-1, the full variable domain reads KAGVTQTPRYLIKTRGQQVTLSCSPISGHRSVSWYQQTPGQGLQFLFEYFSETQRNKGNFPGRFSGRQFSNSRSEMNVSTLELGDSALYLCASSPVRNEQFFGPGTRLTVL.

This rearrangement joins TRBV6-1 to TRBJ1-1, with D perhaps matching TRBD1 (6 bases). V gave up 0 bases and J gave up 1 base, with 15 bases separating them. This CDR3 contains 17 residues. Germline assignment: CDR1 MNHNS and CDR2 SASEGT. The CDR3 region has the DNA TGTGCCAGCAGTGAAGCGCGGGGGGGCAGGGGGAACACTGAAGCTTTCTTT. Translating it yields CASSEARGGRGNTEAFF.

The chain employs TRBV4-3 and TRBJ2-1; 7 positions match TRBD1. This CDR3 has 19 residues. J gave up 0 bases and V 1 base, and 12 bases lay outside the gene matches. Per germline, CDR1 LGHNA and CDR2 YSLEER. The CDR3 DNA reads as TGCGCCAGCAGCCAAGTGATTCCGAGACAGGGTGGCTCCTACAATGAGCAGTTCTTC. Its translation: CASSQVIPRQGGSYNEQFF.

This clone was observed a handful of times. The CDR3 DNA reads TGTGCCAGCAGCAAGACTAGCGCGCAAGAGACCCAGTACTTC. As protein: CASSKTSAQETQYF. This chain links TRBV7-2 with TRBJ2-5, with 8 bases fitting TRBD2. The CDR3 is made up of 14 amino acids. J lost 2 bases, V lost 5 bases, and 4 bases had no gene match. The germline V gene encodes CDR1 SGHTA and CDR2 FQGNSA.

This rearrangement joins TRBV10-3 to TRBJ2-1, with 9 bases matching TRBD2. The CDR3 has 16 amino acids. J gave up 8 bases and V 7 bases, and 15 bases lay outside the gene matches. In germline, CDR1 is ENHRY, CDR2 SYGVKD. The chain's CDR3 is CAIKNSGSGNNDEQFF. CDR3 bases: TGTGCCATCAAGAATAGCGGGAGCGGAAATAACGATGAGCAGTTCTTC.

The rearrangement links TRBV9 to TRBJ2-6; 7 bases fit TRBD1. CDR1 and CDR2 (germline): SGDLS, YYNGEE. V was pared by 7 bases and J by 0 bases, with 13 bases of the junction left unmatched. The CDR3 is 18 amino acids. The CDR3 reads CASGSTGLQHSGANVLTF. The CDR3 bases are TGTGCCAGCGGCTCGACAGGGTTGCAACACTCTGGGGCCAACGTCCTGACTTTC. The variable domain in full, with the rest retrieved from reference TRBV9 and TRBJ2-6, is DSGVTQTPKHLITATGQRVTLRCSPRSGDLSVYWYQQSLDQGLQFLIQYYNGEERAKGNILERFSAQQFPDLHSELNLSSLELGDSALYFCASGSTGLQHSGANVLTFGAGSRLTVL.

The V call is TRBV19, the J call TRBJ1-5; D not resolved. Germline CDR1 LNHDA, CDR2 SQIVND (reference sequence). The ends were cut back, 5 bases at V and 9 bases at J, with 5 bases in the middle. This CDR3 spans 10 amino acids. The chain's CDR3 is CASSGPPQHF. In DNA form, the CDR3 reads TGTGCCAGTAGTGGTCCGCCCCAGCATTTT. The variable domain in full, with the rest retrieved from reference TRBV19 and TRBJ1-5, is DGGITQSPKYLFRKEGQNVTLSCEQNLNHDAMYWYRQDPGQGLRLIYYSQIVNDFQKGDIAEGYSVSREKKESFPLTVTSAQKNPTAFYLCASSGPPQHFGDGTRLSIL.

The chain joins TRBV4-1 to TRBJ2-3; 10 bases map to TRBD1. The germline V gene has CDR1 MGHRA and CDR2 YSYEKL. Unmatched junction bases numbered 14, after V lost 5 bases and J lost 0 bases. CDR3 length equals 19 residues. CDR3 region: CASSYTGTGVQRSTDTQYF. CDR3 sequence (DNA): TGCGCCAGCAGCTATACCGGGACAGGGGTTCAAAGGAGCACAGATACGCAGTATTTT.

The CDR3 loop reads CASSQPLWIRNNEQFF. The CDR3 coding sequence is TGCGCCAGCAGCCAGCCCCTTTGGATAAGGAACAATGAGCAGTTCTTC. The chain is built from TRBV4-1 and TRBJ2-1; D is ambiguous. Trimming left V 3 bases short and J 5 bases short, with 17 bases between. The length of the CDR3 is 16 residues. Germline CDR1 reads MGHRA; CDR2 reads YSYEKL.

Many counts were recorded for this clone. This chain joins TRBV4-3 and TRBJ1-5; D unclear. The V gene lost 4 bases and the J gene lost 3 bases, with 16 bases spanning the gap. This CDR3 has 16 residues. Germline V CDR1 and CDR2: LGHNA, YSLEER. The CDR3 is CASSPERFALNQPQHF. CDR3 DNA sequence: TGCGCCAGCAGCCCAGAGAGGTTCGCCCTCAATCAGCCCCAGCATTTT.

The chain recombines TRBV19 with TRBJ1-2, with a tentative D call TRBD1 (6 bases). The V end lost 2 bases, the J end lost 2 bases, and 9 bases lay between the germline ends. There are 14 residues in the CDR3. Germline V gene data show CDR1 as LNHDA and CDR2 as SQIVND (reference sequence). The CDR3 here is CASSIQGGNYGYTF. The CDR3 bases are TGTGCCAGTAGTATACAAGGGGGAAACTATGGCTACACCTTC. Complete variable domain (other parts from reference TRBV19 and TRBJ1-2): DGGITQSPKYLFRKEGQNVTLSCEQNLNHDAMYWYRQDPGQGLRLIYYSQIVNDFQKGDIAEGYSVSREKKESFPLTVTSAQKNPTAFYLCASSIQGGNYGYTFGSGTRLTVV.

This sequence joins TRBV6-5 and TRBJ1-2, with D possibly being TRBD1 (6 bases). Looked up from germline, CDR1 is MNHEY and CDR2 is SVGAGI. This CDR3 comprises 12 residues. Trimming pared 5 bases from V and 5 bases from J, leaving 9 bases between. CDR3 nucleotide sequence: TGTGCCAGCAGTGACAGGTTATATGGCTACACCTTC. It specifies CASSDRLYGYTF.

The chain employs TRBV7-9 and TRBJ2-3, with D perhaps TRBD2 (5 bases). The germline V and J ends were trimmed by 3 bases and 1 base, with 8 bases remaining between them. The CDR3 spans 14 residues. Looked up from germline, CDR1 is SEHNR and CDR2 is FQNEAQ (reference sequence). The CDR3 protein is CASSFLGGTDTQYF. The DNA for the CDR3 is TGTGCCAGCAGCTTCCTCGGGGGCACAGATACGCAGTATTTT.

J is TRBJ1-1 and V is TRBV7-9; unclear D gene. Germline CDR1 is SEHNR and CDR2 is FQNEAQ (reference sequence). Trimming pared 6 bases from V and 10 bases from J, leaving 18 bases between. This CDR3 has 13 amino acids. The chain's CDR3 is CASRPGVGRVAFF. DNA of the CDR3: TGTGCCAGCAGACCCGGGGTGGGTCGCGTAGCTTTCTTT.

This clone appeared a few times. This CDR3 is also generated by other DNA sequences in the sample. This chain uses TRBV2 with TRBJ1-2, with 7 bases fitting TRBD1. With V trimmed by 4 bases and J by 8 bases, 10 bases remained unmatched. The V gene's germline CDR1 is SNHLY and CDR2 FYNNEI. CDR3 length equals 14 residues. The CDR3 nucleotides read TGTGCCAGCAGTGTCCCCAAGGGGGCGAGGGGCTACACCTTC. This codes for CASSVPKGARGYTF.

The chain carries TRBV28 and TRBJ1-5, with 7 bases that match TRBD1. From germline, CDR1 is MDHEN and CDR2 SYDVKM. The V gene end was trimmed by 6 bases and the J gene end by 4 bases; junction bases not matched to a gene: 3. The length of the CDR3 is 13 residues. CDR3 nucleotide sequence: TGTGCCAGCAGCCAGACAGGGAATCAGCCCCAGCATTTT. Translation: CASSQTGNQPQHF.

This chain links TRBV13 with TRBJ2-7; 9 bases match TRBD2. There are 16 residues in the CDR3. Trimming took 0 bases from V and 3 from J; bases not matched to a gene: 6. The germline gives CDR1 PRHDT, CDR2 FYEKMQ (reference sequence). This CDR3 reads CASSLGAGGSIYEQYF. The CDR3, as DNA: TGTGCCAGCAGCTTAGGGGCGGGAGGGTCCATCTACGAGCAGTACTTC.